This TCR beta chain was identified during a study of CD8 T cells in Susac syndrome. When the RNA was reverse transcribed, random hexamers were used with an input of roughly 0.5 to 1 ug. An immunoSEQ multiplex PCR generated amplified TCR beta CDR3 products spanning 54 Vbeta and 13 Jbeta. Each CDR3 protein is one row after TCRdb ran MiXCR on the immunoSEQ multiplex PCR reads. The sample lists about 160,000 distinct CDR3 sequences; about 94% were seen once. The V end was cut by 2 bases, the J end by 4 bases, with 12 bases between. There are 14 residues in the CDR3. CD8+ and CD4+ T cells taken from blood had their TCR beta sequenced.

The receptor was derived from a human donor in good health. The V gene is TRBV12-3 or TRBV12-4, the J gene TRBJ2-7; D not resolved. Sequenced sample: CD4+ T cells from PBMCs. The CDR3 loop reads CASSLPTSHYEQYF. In nucleotides, the CDR3 is TGTGCCAGCAGTTTACCCACATCCCATTACGAGCAGTACTTC.